This T cell receptor beta chain was obtained from a study of blood T cell repertoires in COVID-19. Across the study: Spain, Italy and the United States supplied samples that represented acute and convalescent COVID-19. T cells, B-cell-depleted T cells, or PBMCs supplied cDNA or gDNA.

Per the germline V gene, CDR1 is SGHTS and CDR2 is YDEGEE. The trim removed 2 bases at V and 3 bases at J, leaving 9 bases unmatched. This CDR3 region has 16 residues. Libraries were prepared by immunoSEQ multiplex PCR; TCRdb keeps only in-frame clonotypes and omits some of them. The table lists 80,000 to 100,000 clones, around 72% of them singletons, with around a quarter in the top ten. This clone occurred a few times. Sequencing was performed on peripheral blood. The rearrangement links TRBV5-8 to TRBJ2-7; 9 bases are a match to TRBD1. The TCR originated in a man in his 70s with acute or convalescent COVID-19. CDR3 loop: CASSFRPTGQGYEQYF. DNA for the CDR3: TGTGCCAGCAGCTTCCGACCGACGGGACAGGGCTACGAGCAGTACTTC. Full variable domain (outside the CDR3, taken from reference TRBV5-8 and TRBJ2-7): EAGVTQSPTHLIKTRGQQATLRCSPISGHTSVYWYQQALGLGLQFLLWYDEGEERNRGNFPPRFSGRQFPNYSSELNVNALELEDSALYLCASSFRPTGQGYEQYFGPGTRLTVT.